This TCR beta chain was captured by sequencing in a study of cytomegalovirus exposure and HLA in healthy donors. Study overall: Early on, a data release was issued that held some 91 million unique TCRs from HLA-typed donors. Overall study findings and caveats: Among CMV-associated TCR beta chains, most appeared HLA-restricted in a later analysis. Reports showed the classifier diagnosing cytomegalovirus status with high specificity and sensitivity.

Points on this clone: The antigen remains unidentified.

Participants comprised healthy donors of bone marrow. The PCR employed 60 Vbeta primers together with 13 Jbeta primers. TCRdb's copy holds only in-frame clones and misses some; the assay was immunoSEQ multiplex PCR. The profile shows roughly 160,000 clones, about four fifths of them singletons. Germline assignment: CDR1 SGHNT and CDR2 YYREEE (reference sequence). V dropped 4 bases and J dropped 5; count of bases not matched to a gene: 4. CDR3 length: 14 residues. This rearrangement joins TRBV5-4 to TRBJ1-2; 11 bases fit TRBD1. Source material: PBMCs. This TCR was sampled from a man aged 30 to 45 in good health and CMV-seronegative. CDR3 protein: CASSPGQGVYGYTF. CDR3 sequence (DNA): TGTGCCAGCAGCCCGGGACAGGGGGTTTATGGCTACACCTTC.